These T cell receptor beta chains were read from a single sample in a study of human T cells and chemical hapten exposure. From the RACE reads, TCRdb called clonotypes with MiXCR, one entry per CDR3 protein. The sample lists roughly 100,000 distinct CDR3 sequences, more than 10% occurring once. Here the sequenced sample was whole blood, taken in connection with sensitization to the hapten diphenylcyclopropenone (DPC). The receptors here all came from a woman in her 50s with alopecia areata. Some clones in this sample may be carry-over from other donors' samples. Both conserved end residues are part of each CDR3. D genes are given only for firm matches. A row's size may be missing; if present it is once, few, many or a size class.

TRBV7-2	few	TRBJ2-5	.	TGTGCCAGCAGCTTAGGGACAGCCCGCCAAGAGACCCAGTACTTC	CASSLGTARQETQYF
TRBV27	few	TRBJ2-1	TRBD2	TGTGCCAGCAGCACCAAAGCGGGAGGGCTTGGCAATGAGCAGTTCTTC	CASSTKAGGLGNEQFF
TRBV7-9	many	TRBJ2-5	.	TGTGCCAGCAGCACGGGACACGTCCAAGAGACCCAGTACTTC	CASSTGHVQETQYF
TRBV20-1	.	TRBJ2-7	.	TGCAGTGCTAGAGTCCGGGGATCCCCCGAGCAGTACTTC	CSARVRGSPEQYF
TRBV19	few	TRBJ2-1	.	TGTGCCAGTAGTCCCACGGGACGCGGACATATATACAATGAGCAGTTCTTC	CASSPTGRGHIYNEQFF
TRBV19	few	TRBJ2-3	TRBD2	TGTGCCAGTAGTATAGTATGGCGGGGGGAGAAAACAGATACGCAGTATTTT	CASSIVWRGEKTDTQYF
TRBV29-1	few	TRBJ2-2	TRBD1	TGCAGCGTTGACCCGGGACAGGGGGCCACCGGGGAGCTGTTTTTT	CSVDPGQGATGELFF
TRBV6-1	few	TRBJ2-1	TRBD2	TGTGCCAGCACTACTAGCGGGAAGAATGAGCAGTTCTTC	CASTTSGKNEQFF
TRBV19	few	TRBJ2-2	.	TGTGCCAGTAGTACGGCTAGGAACACCGGGGAGCTGTTTTTT	CASSTARNTGELFF
TRBV19	medium-sized	TRBJ1-5	.	TGTGCCAGTAGTTTGAACAGCAATCAGCCCCAGCATTTT	CASSLNSNQPQHF
TRBV6-6	few	TRBJ1-2	.	TGTGCCAGCACTGTAAGCGGTGCGGAGGGCTACACCTTC	CASTVSGAEGYTF
TRBV7-6	few	TRBJ2-2	.	TGTGCCAGCAGCAGTCGGGGACAAAACACCGGGGAGCTGTTTTTT	CASSSRGQNTGELFF
TRBV28	.	TRBJ2-3	.	TGTGCCAGCAGGGACCCCGCAGATACGCAGTATTTT	CASRDPADTQYF
TRBV5-1	.	TRBJ2-7	TRBD1	TGCGCCAGCAGCGGTCAGGGGGTAGGCTACGAGCAGTACTTC	CASSGQGVGYEQYF
TRBV28	.	TRBJ2-4	.	TGTGCCAGCAGCCCCGGACAGATCATCAAAAACATTCAGTACTTC	CASSPGQIIKNIQYF
TRBV29-1	.	TRBJ2-2	.	TGCAGCGTTGAAAGGACCCGCACCGGGGAGCTGTTTTTT	CSVERTRTGELFF
TRBV7-9	.	TRBJ1-6	.	TGTGCCAGCAGCCCACAGGGAGTGGTCTCACCCCTCCACTTT	CASSPQGVVSPLHF
TRBV9	.	TRBJ2-1	TRBD1	TGTGCCAGCAGCGTAGAGGGGACAGGGGGACCCAATGAGCAGTTCTTC	CASSVEGTGGPNEQFF
TRBV7-2	.	TRBJ1-1	.	TGTGCCAGCAAATACACAGGGCTCACTGAAGCTTTCTTT	CASKYTGLTEAFF
TRBV28	.	TRBJ2-7	.	TGTGCCACTACCCGGGCCGTACCCTCCTACGAGCAGTACTTC	CATTRAVPSYEQYF
TRBV3-1	few	TRBJ1-1	.	TGTGCCAGCAGCCAGGGACGAAGCACTGAAGCTTTCTTT	CASSQGRSTEAFF
TRBV3-1	few	TRBJ2-5	.	TGTGCCAGCAGCCAAAATGGGGCCGTTCAAGAGACCCAGTACTTC	CASSQNGAVQETQYF
TRBV28	once	TRBJ1-5	TRBD1	TGTGCCAGCAGGACTGGGACAGTTGATCAGCCCCAGCATTTT	CASRTGTVDQPQHF
TRBV3-1	few	TRBJ2-5	.	TGTGCCAGCAGCCGATCGGGGGAGACCCAGTACTTC	CASSRSGETQYF
TRBV6-5	many	TRBJ2-3	.	TGTGCCAGCAGTTCCCCCGGCGGGTTTGATACGCAGTATTTT	CASSSPGGFDTQYF
TRBV4-3	.	TRBJ2-2	TRBD2	TGCGCCAGCAGCCAAGGCGGCGGGGGGGCCGGCGGGGAGCTGTTTTTT	CASSQGGGGAGGELFF
TRBV2	.	TRBJ2-4	.	TGTGCCAGCAGTGGTGAAGGATTTGGAGCCAAAAACATTCAGTACTTC	CASSGEGFGAKNIQYF
TRBV12-3/TRBV12-4	.	TRBJ2-2	.	TGTGCCAGCAGTTTAATCTACATCACCGGGGAGCTGTTTTTT	CASSLIYITGELFF
TRBV18	few	TRBJ2-6	TRBD2	TGTGCCAGCTCACCATCGGGAGGCGTCGGGGCCAACGTCCTGACTTTC	CASSPSGGVGANVLTF
TRBV11-2	.	TRBJ2-1	TRBD2	TGTGCCAGCAGCTCAGCCAGGGACTACCACTTCGAGCAGTTCTTC	CASSSARDYHFEQFF
TRBV28	many	TRBJ2-1	.	TGTGCCAGCAGACAGGGATCCAATGAGCAGTTCTTC	CASRQGSNEQFF
TRBV7-6	few	TRBJ1-5	.	TGTGCCAGCAGCTTAGGGATAGGGCCGTCCAATCAGCCCCAGCATTTT	CASSLGIGPSNQPQHF
TRBV24-1	few	TRBJ2-1	TRBD1	TGTGCCACCAGTGATTTAAAGGGGGCAAGCGATGAGCAGTTCTTC	CATSDLKGASDEQFF
TRBV20-1	many	TRBJ2-4	TRBD2	TGCAGTGCAAAAAGCGGGAGCACAAACATTCAGTACTTC	CSAKSGSTNIQYF
TRBV7-2	.	TRBJ2-1	.	TGTGCCAGCGGGGGGACCCCCATTGTCGATGAGCAGTTCTTC	CASGGTPIVDEQFF
TRBV3-1	many	TRBJ1-1	.	TGTGCCAGCAGCCCCGGGCAGGGATGGGACACTGAAGCTTTCTTT	CASSPGQGWDTEAFF
TRBV7-8	few	TRBJ2-3	TRBD2	TGTGCCAGCAGCTTAGATAGGGCTAGCGGGAGACTAGATACGCAGTATTTT	CASSLDRASGRLDTQYF
TRBV3-1	.	TRBJ1-5	TRBD1	TGTGCCAGCAGCCAGGGCGGGACAGGGGTACAGCCCCAGCATTTT	CASSQGGTGVQPQHF
TRBV9	few	TRBJ1-3	.	TGTGCCAGCAGCCCCAGGGAAACCGAACACTCTGGAAACACCATATATTTT	CASSPRETEHSGNTIYF
TRBV5-8	.	TRBJ2-1	.	TGTGCCAGCAGCGGGCGGGGCGCTGGGGATTACAATGAGCAGTTCTTC	CASSGRGAGDYNEQFF
TRBV4-2	.	TRBJ1-6	.	TGTGCCAGCAGCCAAGATGGGACGGATTACTTCTATAATTCACCCCTCCACTTT	CASSQDGTDYFYNSPLHF
TRBV5-1	.	TRBJ1-1	.	TGCGCCAGCCAAGCGAACTCAGCAGAAGCTTTCTTT	CASQANSAEAFF
TRBV7-9	few	TRBJ2-1	.	TGTGCCAGCAGCTCCGATGGCGCCTACTTATCCAGTGAGCAGTTCTTC	CASSSDGAYLSSEQFF
TRBV12-3/TRBV12-4	few	TRBJ1-2	.	TGTGCCAGCCGATCAGACAGCCGCTATGGCTACACCTTC	CASRSDSRYGYTF
TRBV28	few	TRBJ2-5	.	TGTGCCAGCTTTCGGGGCTCCGAGACCCAGTACTTC	CASFRGSETQYF
TRBV7-2	few	TRBJ1-1	.	TGTGCCAGCAGCTTAGGGGGCGGAGGGGTTGAAGCTTTCTTT	CASSLGGGGVEAFF
TRBV28	.	TRBJ2-3	.	TGTGCCATCGCAGTGATGGCAAATACGCAGTATTTT	CAIAVMANTQYF
TRBV28	many	TRBJ1-4	TRBD1	TGTGCCAGCAGTGCCCAGGGGGCCATTAATGAAAAACTGTTTTTT	CASSAQGAINEKLFF
TRBV11-2	.	TRBJ2-7	.	TGTGCCAGCAGCCCTAGACGGACGACGTACGAGCAGTACTTC	CASSPRRTTYEQYF
TRBV18	.	TRBJ2-4	TRBD1	TGTGCCAGCTCACCCCAGGGGGACATTCAGTACTTC	CASSPQGDIQYF
TRBV6-1	.	TRBJ2-1	TRBD1	TGTGCCAGCAGGGGGACAGGGGGCGATGAGCAGTTCTTC	CASRGTGGDEQFF
TRBV6-4	.	TRBJ1-6	.	TGTGCCAGCAGTGCTCGGGCAGGGTCTTCACCCCTCCACTTT	CASSARAGSSPLHF
TRBV5-1	.	TRBJ2-3	TRBD2	TGCGCCAGCAGCTTTCTGGGCGGGAGGGCCCTAGCTACGCAGTATTTT	CASSFLGGRALATQYF
TRBV11-2	.	TRBJ2-1	.	TGTGCCAGCAGCTTAGGGAGAGCACGATACAATGAGCAGTTCTTC	CASSLGRARYNEQFF
TRBV29-1	few	TRBJ2-2	TRBD2	TGCAGCGTTATGTCTAGCGGCACCGGGGAGCTGTTTTTT	CSVMSSGTGELFF
TRBV3-1	few	TRBJ2-7	.	TGTGCCAGCAGCGATGTGCCGGGCAGGTCTACCTACGAGCAGTACTTC	CASSDVPGRSTYEQYF
TRBV29-1	.	TRBJ1-1	.	TGCAGCGCCGAGCCGGGGTTGGACACTGAAGCTTTCTTT	CSAEPGLDTEAFF
TRBV5-1	few	TRBJ1-2	.	TGCGCCAGCAGCTTCCGACAGAGAGACTATGGCTACACCTTC	CASSFRQRDYGYTF
TRBV28	many	TRBJ2-3	.	TGTGCCAGCAGTCCGCCGGGTGGGGGTGGCACAGATACGCAGTATTTT	CASSPPGGGGTDTQYF